A selection of T cell receptor beta chains follows, all from one sample in a study of cytomegalovirus exposure and HLA in healthy donors. Profiling relied on immunoSEQ multiplex PCR, and the TCRdb table lists in-frame clones only, not all of them. Among roughly 120,000 clones, roughly 88% were seen once, and the ten largest hold around 5%. Material: PBMCs. The receptors shown here come from a man aged 18 to 30 in good health and CMV-seronegative. Both conserved end residues are part of each CDR3. The order of the fields is D gene, J gene, V gene, clone size, CDR3 protein, CDR3 DNA. D genes are given only for firm matches. Not every row has a clone size; where given, it reads once, few, many or a size class.

>TRBD1|TRBJ2-5|TRBV19|-
CASSTGQEARETQYF
TGTGCCAGTAGTACTGGACAGGAGGCTCGGGAGACCCAGTACTTC
>-|TRBJ2-6|TRBV6-1|few
CASSERLSGANVLTF
TGTGCCAGCAGTGAACGCCTATCTGGGGCCAACGTCCTGACTTTC
>TRBD1|TRBJ2-6|TRBV27|-
CASSGGQGILLSGANVLTF
TGTGCCAGCAGTGGAGGACAGGGAATCCTCCTCTCTGGGGCCAACGTCCTGACTTTC
>-|TRBJ1-3|TRBV6-5|-
CASSYTTQGTIYF
TGTGCCAGCAGTTACACGACTCAGGGCACCATATATTTT
>-|TRBJ2-3|TRBV7-9|-
CASSLAAGASTDTQYF
TGTGCCAGCAGCTTAGCAGCAGGGGCGAGCACAGATACGCAGTATTTT
>TRBD1|TRBJ1-2|TRBV27|few
CASRRSGGVMGYTF
TGTGCCAGCAGGCGATCAGGGGGCGTAATGGGCTACACCTTC
>-|TRBJ2-7|TRBV6-5|-
CASSYVRGSYEQYF
TGTGCCAGCAGTTACGTCCGGGGATCCTACGAGCAGTACTTC
>-|TRBJ2-2|TRBV7-2|-
CASSSYKPGELFF
TGTGCCAGCAGCTCGTACAAACCCGGGGAGCTGTTTTTT
>-|TRBJ2-7|TRBV10-3|once
CATTDTDYEQYF
TGTGCCACCACCGACACGGACTACGAGCAGTACTTC
>-|TRBJ1-2|TRBV6-1|-
CASSEEARVGYGYTF
TGTGCCAGCAGTGAAGAGGCCAGGGTTGGCTATGGCTACACCTTC
>TRBD2|TRBJ2-3|TRBV30|-
CAWSLLAGYTDTQYF
TGTGCCTGGAGCCTACTAGCGGGTTACACAGATACGCAGTATTTT
>TRBD2|TRBJ2-7|TRBV7-9|-
CASSRTSDSYEQYF
TGTGCCAGCAGTCGGACTAGTGACTCCTACGAGCAGTACTTC
>-|TRBJ2-4|TRBV20-1|few
CGGLAKNIQYF
TGCGGGGGCCTAGCCAAAAACATTCAGTACTTC
>TRBD1|TRBJ1-1|TRBV19|-
CASSETGRGSAFF
TGTGCCAGTAGTGAGACAGGGCGTGGATCGGCTTTCTTT
>-|TRBJ2-5|TRBV4-1|-
CASSQDRTGQETQYF
TGCGCCAGCAGCCAAGATCGAACAGGCCAAGAGACCCAGTACTTC
>TRBD1|TRBJ2-7|TRBV7-2|-
CASSSTGQGKYF
TGTGCCAGCAGCTCCACAGGACAGGGGAAGTACTTC
>TRBD1|TRBJ2-1|TRBV10-3|-
CAISEDRVDEQFF
TGTGCCATCAGTGAGGACAGGGTTGATGAGCAGTTCTTC
>-|TRBJ1-2|TRBV5-6|-
CASSFGRGYGYTF
TGTGCCAGCAGCTTCGGTAGGGGCTATGGCTACACCTTC
>-|TRBJ1-4|TRBV6-6|-
CASSGDWGDYNEKLFF
TGTGCCAGCAGTGGAGACTGGGGGGACTATAATGAAAAACTGTTTTTT
>TRBD1|TRBJ1-5|TRBV15|-
CATSRDRVQQPQHF
TGTGCCACCAGCCGGGACAGGGTCCAACAGCCCCAGCATTTT
>TRBD1|TRBJ1-1|TRBV5-1|-
CASGETGVKSTEAFF
TGCGCCAGCGGTGAGACAGGGGTAAAGAGCACTGAAGCTTTCTTT
>TRBD1|TRBJ2-7|TRBV19|-
CASSPRWDRGYYEQYF
TGTGCCAGTAGTCCAAGGTGGGACAGAGGCTACTACGAGCAGTACTTC
>TRBD2|TRBJ2-7|TRBV6-5|-
CASSEGTSSYEQYF
TGTGCCAGCAGTGAAGGGACTAGCTCCTACGAGCAGTACTTC
>-|TRBJ2-7|TRBV10-1|-
CASSESSMGERVYEQYF
TGCGCCAGCAGTGAGTCGTCTATGGGTGAGCGAGTGTACGAGCAGTACTTC
>TRBD1|TRBJ1-2|TRBV28|-
CASLPRDRVRYTF
TGTGCCTCCCTGCCCCGGGACAGGGTTCGCTACACCTTC
>-|TRBJ1-4|TRBV19|-
CASSLGRGGEEKLFF
TGTGCCAGTAGTCTCGGGAGGGGAGGGGAGGAAAAACTGTTTTTT
>-|TRBJ2-3|TRBV6-6|-
CASRDLSTDTQYF
TGTGCCAGCAGGGACTTAAGCACAGATACGCAGTATTTT
>-|TRBJ2-5|TRBV9|-
CASSSRYQETQYF
TGTGCCAGCAGCTCTCGGTACCAAGAGACCCAGTACTTC
>TRBD1|TRBJ2-7|TRBV6-6|-
CASSSGQDNYEQYF
TGTGCCAGCAGTTCCGGACAGGACAACTACGAGCAGTACTTC
>TRBD2|TRBJ2-1|TRBV29-1|-
CSAETSGRAYNEQFF
TGCAGCGCCGAAACTAGCGGGAGGGCCTACAATGAGCAGTTCTTC
>TRBD2|TRBJ2-3|TRBV5-1|-
CASSLAGGPGDTQYF
TGCGCCAGCAGCTTGGCGGGAGGGCCGGGAGATACGCAGTATTTT
>TRBD2|TRBJ2-1|TRBV7-9|-
CASSLERLAGGPVEQFF
TGTGCCAGCAGCTTAGAAAGACTAGCGGGAGGGCCGGTTGAGCAGTTCTTC
>-|TRBJ2-5|TRBV7-9|once
CASSLVGETQYF
TGTGCCAGCAGCTTAGTCGGGGAGACCCAGTACTTC
>TRBD2|TRBJ2-7|TRBV30|-
CAWTAGGHEQYF
TGTGCCTGGACAGCGGGGGGCCACGAGCAGTACTTC
>TRBD1|TRBJ2-7|TRBV9|-
CASSAAGTADYEQYF
TGTGCCAGCAGCGCCGCCGGGACAGCCGACTACGAGCAGTACTTC
>-|TRBJ2-4|TRBV9|-
CASSGDSTWSDQYF
TGTGCCAGCAGCGGAGACTCAACTTGGAGCGATCAGTACTTC
>TRBD1|TRBJ1-6|TRBV15|-
CATSRAGTGNSPLHF
TGTGCCACCAGCAGAGCCGGGACAGGGAATTCACCCCTCCACTTT
>-|TRBJ1-1|TRBV19|-
CASSIPRAENTEAFF
TGTGCCAGTAGTATTCCCAGGGCTGAGAACACTGAAGCTTTCTTT
>-|TRBJ1-1|TRBV5-1|once
CASSSYFSGGTEAFF
TGCGCCAGCAGCTCCTATTTTTCGGGGGGCACTGAAGCTTTCTTT
>-|TRBJ2-7|TRBV19|-
CASSRGGGDPYEQYF
TGTGCCAGTAGTAGGGGAGGAGGGGACCCCTACGAGCAGTACTTC
>TRBD2|TRBJ2-2|TRBV5-1|once
CASSLGLAGNPGELFF
TGCGCCAGCAGCTTGGGGCTAGCGGGCAATCCCGGGGAGCTGTTTTTT
>TRBD1|TRBJ2-7|TRBV7-2|-
CASSFTGVFDEQYF
TGTGCCAGCAGCTTCACAGGGGTATTTGACGAGCAGTACTTC
>TRBD1|TRBJ1-1|TRBV7-4|-
CASRHSQPDRARMNTEAFF
TGTGCCAGCAGACACAGTCAACCAGACAGGGCAAGAATGAACACTGAAGCTTTCTTT
>-|TRBJ2-7|TRBV30|-
CAWSEGEYEQYF
TGTGCCTGGAGTGAAGGGGAATACGAGCAGTACTTC
>TRBD1|TRBJ2-5|TRBV2|-
CASNPGGGQETQYF
TGTGCCAGCAATCCAGGGGGTGGGCAAGAGACCCAGTACTTC
>TRBD2|TRBJ2-1|TRBV30|-
CAWSKGLAGDNEQFF
TGTGCCTGGAGTAAGGGACTAGCGGGAGACAATGAGCAGTTCTTC
>TRBD1|TRBJ1-1|TRBV28|-
CASSLWDRGQMNTEAFF
TGTGCCAGCAGTTTATGGGACAGGGGCCAAATGAACACTGAAGCTTTCTTT
>TRBD2|TRBJ2-7|TRBV7-9|-
CASSLRTSGFSFEQYF
TGTGCCAGCAGCTTAAGGACTAGCGGTTTCTCCTTCGAGCAGTACTTC